This T cell receptor beta chain was retrieved from a study of patients and donors after allogeneic stem cell transplantation. TCRdb passed the RT-PCR reads through MiXCR, listing each CDR3 protein once. The sample holds approximately 220,000 distinct CDR3 sequences; roughly two fifths are singletons and the top ten take approximately 10%. Deletions cut 0 bases from V and 4 bases from J, with 7 bases between. Germline V gene lookup returns CDR1 LGHDT and CDR2 YNNKEL (reference sequence). The CDR3 extends over 13 amino acids. V usage is TRBV3-1 and J usage is TRBJ2-7, with D unresolved. Sequenced: blood, either unsorted or a sorted T cell fraction (not recorded which). This receptor was taken from a human donor who was either an allogeneic HSCT recipient or a stem cell or donor lymphocyte infusion donor (not recorded which). It is not recorded whose cells these are; they may come from a transplant donor. CDR3 sequence (DNA): TGTGCCAGCAGCCAAGAAGCTAATTACGAGCAGTACTTC. Protein: CASSQEANYEQYF.